Reported below is one T cell receptor beta chain. These data originate in a study of read filtering for tumor transcriptome and immune sequencing. V lost 6 bases, J lost 7 bases, and 16 bases lay in between. From germline, CDR1 is LGHDT and CDR2 YNNKEL (reference sequence). The CDR3 length is 15 residues. From about 0.4 ug of RNA, a library with molecular barcoded alpha/delta and beta/gamma adaptors was made. In TCRdb, the reads were re-called with MiXCR into one record per CDR3 protein. Of tens of thousands of distinct CDR3 sequences listed, roughly 21% are singletons. The chain couples TRBV3-1 to TRBJ1-6, with D possibly being TRBD1 (6 bases). The sequencing input was a population of CD138-negative cells sorted from bone marrow. This TCR came from a donor aged 40 or older with multiple myeloma. The CDR3 sequence: CASRNLGGGNSPLHF. The DNA for the CDR3 is TGTGCCAGCAGAAACCTGGGGGGCGGGAATTCACCCCTCCACTTT.